This TCR beta chain was sequenced during a study of blood T cell repertoires in COVID-19. On the study more broadly: The analysed material was cDNA or gDNA that came from T cells, B-cell-depleted T cells, or PBMCs.

Libraries were prepared by immunoSEQ multiplex PCR; TCRdb keeps only in-frame clonotypes and omits some of them. The sample lists hundreds of thousands of clones; 83% were seen once. The V end lost 3 bases, the J end lost 4 bases, and 12 bases lay between the germline ends. Germline assignment: CDR1 SQVTM and CDR2 ANQGSEA. The CDR3 runs to 13 residues. Participant ages covered about 18 to 100 years across approximately 25 US areas. This chain uses TRBV29-1 with TRBJ1-1; D remains unclear. Sequenced input: PBMCs or T cells enriched from blood (not recorded which). The TCR was taken from a woman in her thirties or forties who had been exposed to COVID-19. Here the CDR3 reads CSVDGYSVTEAFF. Here the CDR3 DNA reads TGCAGCGTTGACGGGTATTCTGTCACTGAAGCTTTCTTT. The variable domain in full, completed from reference TRBV29-1 and TRBJ1-1, reads SAVISQKPSRDICQRGTSLTIQCQVDSQVTMMFWYRQQPGQSLTLIATANQGSEATYESGFVIDKFPISRPNLTFSTLTVSNMSPEDSSIYLCSVDGYSVTEAFFGQGTRLTVV.